These 29 T cell receptor beta chains share one sample of origin, sequenced in a study of CD4 and CD8 cells across lung adenocarcinoma regions. One entry per CDR3 protein, called by TCRdb with MiXCR from the PCR reads. The sample contains 6,600 or so distinct CDR3 sequences, roughly 48% of which appear only once. Sequenced: CD4+ T cells from the center of a lung tumor. Receptor source: a female donor with lung adenocarcinoma. The CD4 and CD8 labels of this study may be unreliable.

This clonotype was seen a handful of times. This chain joins TRBV27 and TRBJ2-1; 10 bases match TRBD2. CDR1 is MNHEY, CDR2 SMNVEV, per germline (reference sequence). The CDR3 is 14 amino acids. V shed 7 bases and J 4 bases; nucleotides not matched to a gene: 4. The CDR3 sequence is CASTPSGRYNEQFF. The CDR3 region has the DNA TGTGCCAGCACGCCTAGCGGGAGATACAATGAGCAGTTCTTC.

V gene TRBV12-3 or TRBV12-4 combines with J gene TRBJ2-1; tentatively, D is TRBD2 (7 bases). The CDR3 is 18 amino acids. V was trimmed by 3 bases and J by 6 bases, leaving 24 bases between them. The CDR3 spells CASSFRWGGGSFLNEQFF. The CDR3 DNA follows: TGTGCCAGCAGTTTTAGGTGGGGGGGCGGGAGTTTCCTCAATGAGCAGTTCTTC.

CDR3 loop: CASRYGRFNTEAFF. The CDR3 DNA follows: TGTGCCAGCAGATATGGACGGTTTAACACTGAAGCTTTCTTT. The gene calls are TRBV6-5 and TRBJ1-1; unclear D gene. The germline V gene encodes CDR1 MNHEY and CDR2 SVGAGI. The CDR3 runs 14 residues. V gave up 6 bases and J gave up 2 bases, with 13 bases separating them.

This clonotype was seen more than once but under ten times. The chain is built from TRBV9 and TRBJ2-1; TRBD2 agrees at 11 bases. The CDR3 has 14 amino acids. In germline, CDR1 is SGDLS, CDR2 YYNGEE. The ends lost 10 bases at V and 7 bases at J; junction bases unmatched: 10. The CDR3 reads CAAPGTSGENEQFF. Written as DNA, the CDR3 is TGTGCCGCTCCTGGGACTAGCGGAGAAAATGAGCAGTTCTTC.

As for this clonotype: Germline is not matched at one junction end, which may reflect a read error. The gene calls are TRBV6-4 and TRBJ2-3, with D unresolved. Germline V gene sequence: CDR1 MRHNA, CDR2 SNTAGT. The length of the CDR3 is 13 residues. For the CDR3, the DNA is TGTGCCAGCGGTCTCCGTAGCACAGATACGCAGTATTTC. Translating gives CASGLRSTDTQYF.

The chain recombines TRBV11-2 with TRBJ2-1; tentative D call: TRBD1 (5 bases). The last part of the DNA fits TRBJ2-7 better; the J call may be wrong. There are 14 residues in the CDR3. Germline loops: CDR1 SGHAT, CDR2 FQNNGV. This CDR3 reads CASSLTDTAYEQYF. The CDR3 DNA reads TGTGCCAGCAGCTTAACGGACACCGCCTACGAGCAGTACTTC.

This clonotype came up a few times. This chain joins TRBV6-1 and TRBJ1-1, with 12 bases identical to TRBD1. J was trimmed by 5 bases and V by 2 bases; bases with no gene match: 6. Germline CDR1 MNHNS, CDR2 SASEGT. The CDR3 extends over 16 amino acids. The CDR3 DNA follows: TGTGCCAGCAGTGAAAGGGACAGGGGGCCTTTAACTGAAGCTTTCTTT. This encodes CASSERDRGPLTEAFF.

This clonotype was seen more than once but under ten times. The chain uses TRBV15 and TRBJ2-1; maybe TRBD1 (7 bases). V gave up 0 bases and J gave up 3 bases, with 12 bases separating them. The CDR3 extends over 16 amino acids. Germline V lookup: CDR1 LNHNV, CDR2 YYDKDF (reference sequence). The CDR3 DNA is TGTGCCACCAGCAGAGATGGGCAGGGGGGCTACAATGAGCAGTTCTTC. It is translated as CATSRDGQGGYNEQFF.

The chain links TRBV6-5 to TRBJ2-1; the D gene is possibly TRBD2 (6 bases). Between the trimmed V and J ends, which lost 8 bases and 5 bases, there was a span of 13 bases. Germline V CDR1 and CDR2: MNHEY, SVGAGI. The CDR3 has 13 amino acids. CDR3 protein: CASSPTGDNEQFF. In DNA form, the CDR3 reads TGTGCCAGCTCCCCTACGGGGGACAATGAGCAGTTCTTC.

This clonotype was found a few times. The J gene is TRBJ2-1, the V gene TRBV6-1, with 7 bases matching TRBD2. Per the germline V gene, CDR1 is MNHNS and CDR2 is SASEGT. V dropped 5 bases and J dropped 9; count of bases not matched to a gene: 13. CDR3 length: 15 amino acids. The CDR3 coding sequence is TGTGCCAGCAGTCAAGGTGGCGGGAGTCTTGGTGAGCAGTTCTTC. It is translated as CASSQGGGSLGEQFF.

As regards this clonotype: Compared with germline, one end of the junction differs, possibly owing to a read error. V gene TRBV6-1 combines with J gene TRBJ2-3; D may correspond to TRBD1 or TRBD2 (5 bases each). This CDR3 has 12 amino acids. CDR1 and CDR2 from the germline V gene are MNHNS and SASEGT. The CDR3 spells CARGVQGDAQFF. The DNA for the CDR3 is TGTGCCAGGGGTGTCCAGGGAGATGCGCAGTTTTTC.

Comments on this clonotype: Germline is not matched at one junction end, which may reflect a read error. The chain employs TRBV6-1 and TRBJ2-1; 9 positions match TRBD2. Germline V gene data show CDR1 as MNHNS and CDR2 as SASEGT. The CDR3 loop spans 15 amino acids. The CDR3 reads CASSAGTSSSNEQYF. DNA of the CDR3: TGTGCCAGCAGCGCCGGGACTAGCTCCTCCAATGAGCAGTACTTT.

This clonotype was counted only a few times. The chain carries TRBV6-1 and TRBJ2-1; D possibly corresponds to TRBD2 (6 bases). Trimming shortened V by 6 bases and J by 3 bases, and 21 bases separated the two germline ends. The CDR3 covers 17 residues. Germline V lookup: CDR1 MNHNS, CDR2 SASEGT. The CDR3 nucleotides are TGTGCCAGCAGCCCACCCCCCCCGGGACTCAACTACAATGAGCAGTTCTTC. Its protein is CASSPPPPGLNYNEQFF.

The CDR3 sequence is CASSQRHSGGSTDTQYF. The CDR3 DNA is TGCGCCAGCAGCCAACGCCATAGCGGGGGGAGCACAGATACGCAGTATTTT. The chain links TRBV4-1 to TRBJ2-3; the match to TRBD2 covers 10 bases. Per germline, CDR1 MGHRA and CDR2 YSYEKL. The ends lost 2 bases at V and 0 bases at J; junction bases unmatched: 5. The CDR3 sequence is 17 residues long.

This clonotype was recorded many times. The V call is TRBV6-1, the J call TRBJ2-1; the D gene is possibly TRBD1 (5 bases). V gave up 10 bases and J gave up 10 bases, with 23 bases separating them. CDR3 length: 14 amino acids. Germline V gives CDR1 MNHNS, CDR2 SASEGT. The CDR3 sequence is CATAFLPTGTEQFF. Written as DNA, the CDR3 is TGTGCCACCGCATTTCTCCCAACAGGCACCGAGCAGTTCTTC.

This clonotype was detected a few times. This chain joins TRBV6-1 and TRBJ2-4, with 9 bases matching TRBD1. With the DNA end fitting TRBJ2-5 better, the J assignment may be wrong. Per the germline V gene, CDR1 is MNHNS and CDR2 is SASEGT. The CDR3 loop spans 15 amino acids. The CDR3 DNA reads TGTGCCAGCAGTGGTGATCCCGGGACAGGGGAGACCCAGTACTTC. This translates into CASSGDPGTGETQYF.

This clonotype was seen just once. V gene TRBV4-2 combines with J gene TRBJ2-1; unclear D gene. Trimming left V 0 bases short and J 9 bases short, with 12 bases between. The germline V gene encodes CDR1 LGHNA and CDR2 YNFKEQ. The CDR3 is made up of 14 amino acids. CDR3 residues: CASSQDLRLSEQFF. In nucleotides, the CDR3 is TGTGCCAGCAGCCAAGATTTAAGGCTAAGTGAGCAGTTCTTC.

The V gene is TRBV6-5, the J gene TRBJ2-3, with TRBD2 identical over 10 bases. The tail of the sequence fits TRBJ2-5 better, so the J call may be wrong. From germline, CDR1 is MNHEY and CDR2 SVGAGI. This CDR3 comprises 19 residues. CDR3 nucleotides: TGTGCCAGCAGTTTCCACTCCTCTAGCGGGAGTCAGAGAGGAGAGACCCAGTACTTC. Translation: CASSFHSSSGSQRGETQYF.

This chain joins TRBV6-5 and TRBJ2-1; 10 nucleotides agree with TRBD2. Trimming took 4 bases from V and 3 from J; bases not matched to a gene: 3. In germline, CDR1 is MNHEY, CDR2 SVGAGI. The CDR3 runs to 15 residues. CDR3 in amino acids: CASSLAGGGYNEQFF. CDR3 sequence (DNA): TGTGCCAGCAGTTTAGCGGGAGGCGGCTACAATGAGCAGTTCTTC.

Concerning this clonotype itself: A junction boundary mismatches the germline segment, possibly from a read error. V usage is TRBV6-1 and J usage is TRBJ2-3, with TRBD2 as a possible D gene (6 bases). The last part of the DNA fits TRBJ2-5 better; the J call may be wrong. The length of the CDR3 is 14 residues. Germline values: CDR1 MNHNS, CDR2 SASEGT. CDR3 sequence: CASREGGDQDTQYF. Here the CDR3 DNA reads TGTGCCAGCAGAGAGGGCGGGGACCAAGATACCCAGTACTTC.

By share, this clonotype ranks as large. The chain has TRBV6-1 and TRBJ2-1; 10 nucleotides line up with TRBD2. CDR1 and CDR2 from the germline V gene are MNHNS and SASEGT. The CDR3 runs to 15 residues. Losses at the gene ends were 7 bases for V and 8 bases for J; bases not matched to a gene: 11. In DNA form, the CDR3 reads TGTGCCAGCACCGAAATGGGCGGGACTAGCGATGAGCAGTTCTTC. Its translation: CASTEMGGTSDEQFF.

The chain carries TRBV10-1 and TRBJ2-2; unclear D gene. The V and J ends lost 4 bases and 2 bases respectively, with 5 bases between them. The germline V gene encodes CDR1 WNHNN and CDR2 SYGVQD (reference sequence). The CDR3 contains 13 residues. The CDR3 nucleotides read TGCGCCAGCAGTGGACCCAACACCGGGGAGCTGTTTTTT. It is translated as CASSGPNTGELFF.

The table lists this clonotype with many counts. J is TRBJ2-1 and V is TRBV12-3 or TRBV12-4, with TRBD1 as a possible D gene (6 bases). This CDR3 is 14 amino acids long. Trimming took off 6 bases at V and 1 base at J, with 10 bases between the two ends. The CDR3 here is CASRLTGSYNEQFF. The CDR3 region has the DNA TGTGCCAGCAGGTTGACAGGATCCTACAATGAGCAGTTCTTC.

In its sample, this clonotype was seen a few times. The V gene is TRBV6-1, the J gene TRBJ2-3; 9 bases are shared with TRBD1. Germline values: CDR1 MNHNS, CDR2 SASEGT. J gave up 4 bases and V 6 bases, and 5 bases lay outside the gene matches. The CDR3 sequence is 14 residues long. The CDR3 sequence is CASRQGAWADTQYF. Written as DNA, the CDR3 is TGTGCCAGCAGACAGGGGGCTTGGGCAGATACGCAGTATTTT.

This clonotype was seen ten or more times. The chain employs TRBV6-4 and TRBJ2-2, with D uncertain. The germline CDR1 and CDR2 sequences are MRHNA and SNTAGT. The CDR3 sequence is 14 residues long. V lost 0 bases, J lost 4 bases, and 6 bases lay in between. CDR3: CASSDSAPTGELFF. The CDR3 nucleotides read TGTGCCAGCAGTGACTCGGCGCCCACCGGGGAGCTGTTTTTT.

The chain links TRBV10-3 to TRBJ2-3; possibly TRBD1 or TRBD2 for D (6 bases each). CDR3 length: 14 amino acids. Germline V gene lookup returns CDR1 ENHRY and CDR2 SYGVKD. CDR3 coding DNA: TGTGCGGGGCGTGGGGGCGGGGACCAAGATACGCAGTATTTT. Its protein is CAGRGGGDQDTQYF.

Details on this clonotype: The germline gene is not matched at one end of the junction; a read error may be the cause. This chain connects TRBV6-5 to TRBJ2-2; 7 bases fit TRBD1. Per the germline V gene, CDR1 is MNHEY and CDR2 is SVGAGI. CDR3 length: 18 residues. The CDR3 DNA sequence: TGTGCCAGCAGTTACTCGAAGTACCCGGGCGTGAGCACAGGGGCGCTGTTTTTT. This translates into CASSYSKYPGVSTGALFF.

By proportion, this clonotype is medium-sized (0.01 to 0.1%). The chain has TRBV7-6 and TRBJ2-1; D gene ambiguous. Germline V lookup: CDR1 SGHVS, CDR2 FNYEAQ. V was clipped by 4 bases and J by 12 bases, with 19 bases between them. The CDR3 contains 14 residues. CDR3 sequence: CASSSTPTTNGQFF. The CDR3 coding sequence is TGTGCCAGCAGCTCAACACCAACAACGAACGGGCAGTTCTTC.

The rearrangement joins TRBV7-2 to TRBJ1-1; D ambiguous. Trimming took off 3 bases at V and 3 bases at J, with 2 bases between the two ends. The CDR3 has 11 residues. Germline values: CDR1 SGHTA, CDR2 FQGNSA. The CDR3 sequence is CASSFHTEAFF. The CDR3 DNA sequence: TGTGCCAGCAGCTTCCACACTGAAGCTTTCTTT. The variable domain in full, completed from reference TRBV7-2 and TRBJ1-1, reads GAGVSQSPSNKVTEKGKDVELRCDPISGHTALYWYRQSLGQGLEFLIYFQGNSAPDKSGLPSDRFSAERTGGSVSTLTIQRTQQEDSAVYLCASSFHTEAFFGQGTRLTVV.